This T cell receptor (beta chain) was captured in a study of blood T cell repertoires in COVID-19. The repertoire was sequenced with immunoSEQ multiplex PCR; TCRdb's copy has only in-frame clones and lacks some. The sample has roughly 160,000 clones; roughly 70% are singletons. This clone was recorded only once. Per the germline V gene, CDR1 is SEHNR and CDR2 is FQNEAQ (reference sequence). The CDR3 consists of 16 residues. V dropped 6 bases and J dropped 7 bases, with 21 bases sitting between them. V gene TRBV7-9 combines with J gene TRBJ1-4, with D unresolved. The receptor's source is an elderly woman with acute or convalescent COVID-19. The sequenced material came from peripheral blood. The chain's CDR3 is CASSPQTVTTLEKLFF. The CDR3 DNA sequence: TGTGCCAGCAGTCCTCAGACGGTGACAACCCTTGAAAAACTGTTTTTT.